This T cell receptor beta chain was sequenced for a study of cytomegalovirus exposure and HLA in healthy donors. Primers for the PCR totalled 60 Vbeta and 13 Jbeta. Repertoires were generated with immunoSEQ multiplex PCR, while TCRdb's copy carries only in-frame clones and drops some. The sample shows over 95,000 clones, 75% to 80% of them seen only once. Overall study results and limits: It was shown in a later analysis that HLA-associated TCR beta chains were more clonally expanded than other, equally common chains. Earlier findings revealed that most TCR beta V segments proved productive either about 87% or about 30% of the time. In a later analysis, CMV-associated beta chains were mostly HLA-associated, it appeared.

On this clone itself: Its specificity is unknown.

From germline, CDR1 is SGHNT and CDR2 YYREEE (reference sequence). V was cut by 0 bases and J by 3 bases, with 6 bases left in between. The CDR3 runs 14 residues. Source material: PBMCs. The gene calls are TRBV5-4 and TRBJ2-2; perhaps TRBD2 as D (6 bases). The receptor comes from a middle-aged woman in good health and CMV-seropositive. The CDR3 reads CASSLERDTGELFF. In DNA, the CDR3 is TGTGCCAGCAGCTTGGAGCGGGACACCGGGGAGCTGTTTTTT.